This T cell receptor (beta chain) derives from a study of post-analysis software for immune sequencing data. Germline CDR1 reads SGHRS; CDR2 reads YFSETQ. This CDR3 has 15 amino acids. Broader study findings: Controls showed significantly higher normalized Chao1 diversity than did multiple sclerosis patients. F measure grouped same-batch samples tightly together. The study found TRBV5-6, TRBV5-1 and TRBV20-1 among about five TRBV segments more frequent in patients than controls.

Unique molecular identifiers tagged the TCR beta cDNA libraries. MiXCR, run by TCRdb on the PCR reads, gives a single entry per CDR3 protein. The profile covers about 820,000 distinct CDR3 sequences, with approximately 53% appearing a single time and approximately 4.2% taken by the ten largest. About this clonotype: Its specificity is unknown.

The origin of this receptor is a girl aged 5-17 years with multiple sclerosis. The chain recombines TRBV5-1 with TRBJ2-7, with 7 bases aligning to TRBD2. Near its end, the DNA agrees better with TRBJ2-5, so the J call may be wrong. Material: blood. CDR3 residues: CASSPTSVGKETQYF. In nucleotides, the CDR3 is TGCGCCAGCAGCCCAACTAGCGTCGGCAAAGAGACCCAGTACTTC.